These 20 T cell receptor beta chains were all obtained from the same sample, sequenced in a study of immune evolution from preneoplasia to lung adenocarcinoma. Assay: immunoSEQ multiplex PCR; the TCRdb copy retains only in-frame clones and omits some. Of 5,000 to 6,000 clones listed, about four fifths were seen once; the top ten hold approximately 10%. Sequencing was performed on FFPE minimally invasive lung adenocarcinoma tissue. These receptor sequences come from a person aged 55-80 years with lung adenocarcinoma.

This chain connects TRBV2 to TRBJ2-1; 14 positions match TRBD2. Per the germline V gene, CDR1 is SNHLY and CDR2 is FYNNEI. V shed 5 bases, J shed 9 bases, and the junction held 6 bases outside the gene matches. The CDR3 is made up of 15 amino acids. As DNA, the CDR3 is TGTGCCAGCAGTCGGACTAGCGGGAGGTTCGGTGAGCAGTTCTTC. Amino acid sequence: CASSRTSGRFGEQFF.

The table lists this clone with a few counts. This chain joins TRBV5-1 and TRBJ2-1; D call uncertain. V was pared by 0 bases and J by 4 bases, with 5 bases between. Germline V gives CDR1 SGHRS, CDR2 YFSETQ. The CDR3 covers 13 residues. For the CDR3, the DNA is TGCGCCAGCAGCTTGGACGGTTACAATGAGCAGTTCTTC. Translating it yields CASSLDGYNEQFF.

The chain links TRBV5-1 to TRBJ1-2; no reliable D call. Looked up from germline, CDR1 is SGHRS and CDR2 is YFSETQ. This CDR3 spans 12 amino acids. The V gene lost 4 bases and the J gene lost 2 bases, with 6 bases spanning the gap. The CDR3 DNA reads TGCGCCAGCAGCCCATCCAACTATGGCTACACCTTC. This codes for CASSPSNYGYTF.

This clone was recorded only once. The CDR3: CASRTTGGNTIYF. The DNA for the CDR3 is TGTGCCAGCAGAACGACAGGCGGAAACACCATATATTTT. This sequence joins TRBV27 and TRBJ1-3, with a weak D call TRBD1 (6 bases). V was shortened by 6 bases and J by 4 bases, with 10 bases between the two germline ends. The germline V gene has CDR1 MNHEY and CDR2 SMNVEV (reference sequence). The CDR3 loop spans 13 amino acids.

The chain employs TRBV7-6 and TRBJ2-7; D may be TRBD1 (6 bases). Per the germline V gene, CDR1 is SGHVS and CDR2 is FNYEAQ. This CDR3 comprises 19 residues. Between the trimmed V and J ends, which lost 1 base and 0 bases, there was a span of 22 bases. The CDR3 here is CASSLGLGRGGPSSYEQYF. The CDR3 DNA is TGTGCCAGCAGCTTAGGTTTGGGTCGAGGGGGACCGAGCTCCTACGAGCAGTACTTC. The whole variable domain, filled in from reference TRBV7-6 and TRBJ2-7, reads GAGVSQSPRYKVTKRGQDVALRCDPISGHVSLYWYRQALGQGPEFLTYFNYEAQQDKSGLPNDRFSAERPEGSISTLTIQRTEQRDSAMYRCASSLGLGRGGPSSYEQYFGPGTRLTVT.

This chain links TRBV12-5 with TRBJ2-7, with D possibly being TRBD1 (5 bases). Trimming stripped 0 bases from V and 3 bases from J, with 12 bases between. In germline, CDR1 is LGHNT, CDR2 FRNRAP. The CDR3 runs to 15 residues. The CDR3 sequence: CASGLVLGAGYEQYF. CDR3 DNA: TGTGCTAGTGGTTTGGTACTTGGGGCTGGCTACGAGCAGTACTTC.

The chain couples TRBV19 to TRBJ1-2; D gene unclear. The CDR3 consists of 18 residues. The V end lost 7 bases, the J end lost 4 bases, and 28 bases lay between the germline ends. Per the germline V gene, CDR1 is LNHDA and CDR2 is SQIVND (reference sequence). The CDR3 DNA reads as TGTGCCAGTACCTCCGGTATGGCCACCCCGACCTACGGCTATGGCTACACCTTC. This gives the protein CASTSGMATPTYGYGYTF. Full variable domain (rest looked up from reference TRBV19 and TRBJ1-2): DGGITQSPKYLFRKEGQNVTLSCEQNLNHDAMYWYRQDPGQGLRLIYYSQIVNDFQKGDIAEGYSVSREKKESFPLTVTSAQKNPTAFYLCASTSGMATPTYGYGYTFGSGTRLTVV.

The J gene is TRBJ2-1, the V gene TRBV9; 7 nucleotides line up with TRBD1. The CDR3 spans 16 residues. Germline CDR1 SGDLS, CDR2 YYNGEE. Unmatched junction bases numbered 13, after V lost 3 bases and J lost 7 bases. The CDR3 region has the DNA TGTGCCAGCAGCGACCCGGACAGGTCCACGGCTAATGAGCAGTTCTTC. It yields the protein CASSDPDRSTANEQFF. The whole variable domain, remainder taken from reference TRBV9 and TRBJ2-1, is DSGVTQTPKHLITATGQRVTLRCSPRSGDLSVYWYQQSLDQGLQFLIQYYNGEERAKGNILERFSAQQFPDLHSELNLSSLELGDSALYFCASSDPDRSTANEQFFGPGTRLTVL.

The chain is built from TRBV2 and TRBJ2-1; the match to TRBD1 covers 9 bases. This CDR3 region has 17 residues. Trimming removed 0 bases from V and 8 bases from J; junction bases left unmatched: 11. The germline gives CDR1 SNHLY, CDR2 FYNNEI. Here the CDR3 DNA reads TGTGCCAGCAGTGAAGCGCGACCAGGGACAGGGTTCGATGAGCAGTTCTTC. This codes for CASSEARPGTGFDEQFF.

The chain carries TRBV29-1 and TRBJ1-3; 8 nucleotides agree with TRBD1. Germline CDR1 reads SQVTM; CDR2 reads ANQGSEA. J gave up 2 bases and V 5 bases, and 8 bases lay outside the gene matches. The CDR3 is 15 amino acids. The CDR3 DNA sequence: TGCAGCGTTATAGACAGGGGCGTTCCTGGAAACACCATATATTTT. Translation gives CSVIDRGVPGNTIYF.

This clone was recorded a few times. J is TRBJ2-2 and V is TRBV5-1; 8 bases match TRBD2. The CDR3 sequence is 15 residues long. J lost 4 bases, V lost 5 bases, and 7 bases had no gene match. Per the germline V gene, CDR1 is SGHRS and CDR2 is YFSETQ. The CDR3 sequence: CASRSGGAATGELFF. The CDR3 coding sequence is TGCGCCAGCAGGTCCGGGGGGGCGGCCACCGGGGAGCTGTTTTTT.

The V gene is TRBV7-2, the J gene TRBJ1-5; D is unresolved. The V end lost 3 bases, the J end lost 2 bases, and 5 bases lay between the germline ends. The length of the CDR3 is 13 residues. CDR1 is SGHTA, CDR2 FQGNSA, per germline. The CDR3 DNA follows: TGTGCCAGCAGCTTTGAAGGCAATCAGCCCCAGCATTTT. This encodes CASSFEGNQPQHF. Together with reference TRBV7-2 and TRBJ1-5, the CDR3 gives the full variable domain: GAGVSQSPSNKVTEKGKDVELRCDPISGHTALYWYRQSLGQGLEFLIYFQGNSAPDKSGLPSDRFSAERTGGSVSTLTIQRTQQEDSAVYLCASSFEGNQPQHFGDGTRLSIL.

This clone was picked up a small number of times. J is TRBJ2-7 and V is TRBV2, with D tentatively TRBD1 (5 bases). CDR1 SNHLY and CDR2 FYNNEI come from the germline V gene. The CDR3 sequence is 13 residues long. The V and J ends lost 2 bases and 5 bases respectively, with 10 bases between them. CDR3 amino acids: CASSEQGMNEQYF. The CDR3 region has the DNA TGTGCCAGCAGTGAACAGGGTATGAACGAGCAGTACTTC.

The gene calls are TRBV7-2 and TRBJ2-6; 10 positions agree with TRBD2. J gave up 5 bases and V 6 bases, and 4 bases lay outside the gene matches. CDR1 and CDR2 from the germline V gene are SGHTA and FQGNSA. The CDR3 has 15 residues. CDR3 residues: CASRPSGRWANVLTF. The CDR3 DNA is TGTGCCAGCAGACCTAGCGGGAGATGGGCCAACGTCCTGACTTTC.

V usage is TRBV28 and J usage is TRBJ1-1, with D maybe TRBD1 (5 bases). CDR1 and CDR2 from the germline V gene are MDHEN and SYDVKM. V lost 6 bases and J lost 5, with 16 bases in between. The CDR3 contains 14 residues. Here the CDR3 DNA reads TGTGCCAGCAGACCTCCCGGGTGGGGGACTGAAGCTTTCTTT. Residues: CASRPPGWGTEAFF.

The J gene is TRBJ2-1, the V gene TRBV7-8; the match to TRBD2 covers 11 bases. The CDR3 has 15 amino acids. CDR1 is SGHVS, CDR2 FQNEAQ, per germline. With V trimmed by 4 bases and J by 5 bases, 4 bases remained unmatched. The CDR3 coding sequence is TGTGCCAGCAGCTCGGGACTAGCGGTAAACAATGAGCAGTTCTTC. Translated: CASSSGLAVNNEQFF. Full variable domain (rest looked up from reference TRBV7-8 and TRBJ2-1): GAGVSQSPRYKVAKRGQDVALRCDPISGHVSLFWYQQALGQGPEFLTYFQNEAQLDKSGLPSDRFFAERPEGSVSTLKIQRTQQEDSAVYLCASSSGLAVNNEQFFGPGTRLTVL.

The rearrangement links TRBV9 to TRBJ2-7; TRBD1 agrees at 9 bases. J gave up 6 bases and V 6 bases, and 10 bases lay outside the gene matches. The CDR3 contains 14 residues. The V gene's germline CDR1 is SGDLS and CDR2 YYNGEE. The CDR3 DNA follows: TGTGCCAGCATCCTTCGACAGGGGGTCGGCGAGCAGTACTTC. Protein product: CASILRQGVGEQYF.

This clone was counted a single time. This chain joins TRBV2 and TRBJ2-1; 8 bases align to TRBD2. After removal of 0 bases from V and 5 bases from J, the junction contained 15 bases not matched to a gene. This CDR3 has 19 amino acids. From germline, CDR1 is SNHLY and CDR2 FYNNEI. The CDR3: CASSEALRTSFQIHNEQFF. The CDR3 DNA is TGTGCCAGCAGTGAAGCGCTTAGGACTAGCTTTCAAATCCACAATGAGCAGTTCTTC.

The J gene is TRBJ2-5, the V gene TRBV11-2; unclear D gene. Germline V gene lookup returns CDR1 SGHAT and CDR2 FQNNGV. This CDR3 contains 13 residues. V shed 0 bases and J shed 7 bases, with 9 bases lying between them. The CDR3, as DNA: TGTGCCAGCAGCTTAGACTCATTGGGGACCCAGTACTTC. Its translation is CASSLDSLGTQYF.

This clone was detected once. V and J are TRBV27 and TRBJ2-2; 14 positions match TRBD2. The trim removed 3 bases at V and 5 bases at J, leaving 5 bases unmatched. This CDR3 spans 17 amino acids. From germline, CDR1 is MNHEY and CDR2 SMNVEV (reference sequence). CDR3 sequence reads: CASSFHGTSGRTGELFF. The CDR3 DNA is TGTGCCAGCAGTTTCCATGGGACTAGCGGGAGAACCGGGGAGCTGTTTTTT.